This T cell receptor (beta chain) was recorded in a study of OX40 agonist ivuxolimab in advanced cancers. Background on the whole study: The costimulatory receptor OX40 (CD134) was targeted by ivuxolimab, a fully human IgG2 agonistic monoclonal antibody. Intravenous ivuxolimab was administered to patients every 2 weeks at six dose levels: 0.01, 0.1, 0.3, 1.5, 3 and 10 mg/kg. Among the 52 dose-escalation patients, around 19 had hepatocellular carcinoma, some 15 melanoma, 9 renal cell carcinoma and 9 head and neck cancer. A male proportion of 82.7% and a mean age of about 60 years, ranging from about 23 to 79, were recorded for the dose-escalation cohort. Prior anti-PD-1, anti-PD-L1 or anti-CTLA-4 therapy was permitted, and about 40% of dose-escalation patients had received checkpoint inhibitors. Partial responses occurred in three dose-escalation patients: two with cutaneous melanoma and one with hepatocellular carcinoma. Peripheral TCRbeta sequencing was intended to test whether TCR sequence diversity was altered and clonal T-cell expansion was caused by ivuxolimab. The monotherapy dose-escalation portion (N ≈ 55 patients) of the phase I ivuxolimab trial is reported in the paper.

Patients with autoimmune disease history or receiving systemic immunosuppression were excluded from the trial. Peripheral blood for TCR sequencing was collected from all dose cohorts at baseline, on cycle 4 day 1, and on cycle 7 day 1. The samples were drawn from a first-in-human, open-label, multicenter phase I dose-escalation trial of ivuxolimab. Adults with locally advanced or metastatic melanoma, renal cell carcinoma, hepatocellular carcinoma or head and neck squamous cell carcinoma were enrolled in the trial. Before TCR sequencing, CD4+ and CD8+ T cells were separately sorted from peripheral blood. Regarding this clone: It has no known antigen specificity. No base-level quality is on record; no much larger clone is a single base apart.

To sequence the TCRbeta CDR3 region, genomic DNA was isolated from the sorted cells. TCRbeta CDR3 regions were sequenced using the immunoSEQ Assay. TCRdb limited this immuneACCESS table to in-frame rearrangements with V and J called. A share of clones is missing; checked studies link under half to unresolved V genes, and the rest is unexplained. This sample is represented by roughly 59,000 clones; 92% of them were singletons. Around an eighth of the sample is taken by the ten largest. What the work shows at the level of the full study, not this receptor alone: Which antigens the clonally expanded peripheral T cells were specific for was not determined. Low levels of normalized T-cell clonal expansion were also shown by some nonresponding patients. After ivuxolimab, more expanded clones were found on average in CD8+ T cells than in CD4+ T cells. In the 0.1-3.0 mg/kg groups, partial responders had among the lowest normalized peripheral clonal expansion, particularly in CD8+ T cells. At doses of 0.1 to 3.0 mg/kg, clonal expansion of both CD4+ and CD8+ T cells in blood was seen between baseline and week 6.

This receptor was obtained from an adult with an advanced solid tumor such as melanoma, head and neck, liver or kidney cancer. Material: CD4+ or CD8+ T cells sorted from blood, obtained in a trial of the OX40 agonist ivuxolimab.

The CDR3 protein is CASSYSSSNYGYTF. The DNA sequence is given as TGTGCCAGCAGTTACTCCAGCTCCAACTATGGCTACACCTTC. The chain employs TRBV6-5 and TRBJ1-2; there is no confident call for the D gene. The CDR3 sequence holds 14 residues, the cysteine and phenylalanine included. The read is trimmed to its CDR3 DNA, 42 bases read in frame from base 1. Taken from the germline V gene, the CDR1 and CDR2 loops are MNHEY and SVGAGI. V loses 0 bases, J loses 2 bases, and the germline ends lie 7 bases apart.